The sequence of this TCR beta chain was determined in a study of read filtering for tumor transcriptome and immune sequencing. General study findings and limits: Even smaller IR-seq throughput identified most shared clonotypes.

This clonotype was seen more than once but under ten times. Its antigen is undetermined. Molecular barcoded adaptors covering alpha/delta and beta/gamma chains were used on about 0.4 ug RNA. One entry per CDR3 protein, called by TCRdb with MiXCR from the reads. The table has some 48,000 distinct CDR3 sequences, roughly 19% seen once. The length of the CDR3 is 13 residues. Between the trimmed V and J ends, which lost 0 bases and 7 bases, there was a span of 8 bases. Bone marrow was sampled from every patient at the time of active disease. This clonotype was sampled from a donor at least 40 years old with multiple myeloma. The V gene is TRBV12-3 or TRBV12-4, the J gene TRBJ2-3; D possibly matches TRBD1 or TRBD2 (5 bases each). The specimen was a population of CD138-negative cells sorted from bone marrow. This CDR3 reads CASSLAGRNTQYF. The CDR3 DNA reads TGTGCCAGCAGTTTAGCGGGACGGAATACGCAGTATTTT.